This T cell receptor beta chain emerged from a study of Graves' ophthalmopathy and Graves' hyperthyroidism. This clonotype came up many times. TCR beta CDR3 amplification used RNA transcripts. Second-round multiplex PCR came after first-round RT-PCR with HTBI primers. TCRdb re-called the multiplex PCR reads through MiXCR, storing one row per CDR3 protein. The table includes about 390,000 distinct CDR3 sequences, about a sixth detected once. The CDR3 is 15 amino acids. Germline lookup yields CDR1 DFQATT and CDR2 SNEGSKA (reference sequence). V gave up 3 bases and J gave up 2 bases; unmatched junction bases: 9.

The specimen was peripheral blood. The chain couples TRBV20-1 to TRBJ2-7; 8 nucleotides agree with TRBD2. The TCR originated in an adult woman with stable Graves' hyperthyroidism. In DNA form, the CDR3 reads TGCAGTGCTAGGGACTCTAGCGGGCCCACCTACGAGCAGTACTTC. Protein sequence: CSARDSSGPTYEQYF.